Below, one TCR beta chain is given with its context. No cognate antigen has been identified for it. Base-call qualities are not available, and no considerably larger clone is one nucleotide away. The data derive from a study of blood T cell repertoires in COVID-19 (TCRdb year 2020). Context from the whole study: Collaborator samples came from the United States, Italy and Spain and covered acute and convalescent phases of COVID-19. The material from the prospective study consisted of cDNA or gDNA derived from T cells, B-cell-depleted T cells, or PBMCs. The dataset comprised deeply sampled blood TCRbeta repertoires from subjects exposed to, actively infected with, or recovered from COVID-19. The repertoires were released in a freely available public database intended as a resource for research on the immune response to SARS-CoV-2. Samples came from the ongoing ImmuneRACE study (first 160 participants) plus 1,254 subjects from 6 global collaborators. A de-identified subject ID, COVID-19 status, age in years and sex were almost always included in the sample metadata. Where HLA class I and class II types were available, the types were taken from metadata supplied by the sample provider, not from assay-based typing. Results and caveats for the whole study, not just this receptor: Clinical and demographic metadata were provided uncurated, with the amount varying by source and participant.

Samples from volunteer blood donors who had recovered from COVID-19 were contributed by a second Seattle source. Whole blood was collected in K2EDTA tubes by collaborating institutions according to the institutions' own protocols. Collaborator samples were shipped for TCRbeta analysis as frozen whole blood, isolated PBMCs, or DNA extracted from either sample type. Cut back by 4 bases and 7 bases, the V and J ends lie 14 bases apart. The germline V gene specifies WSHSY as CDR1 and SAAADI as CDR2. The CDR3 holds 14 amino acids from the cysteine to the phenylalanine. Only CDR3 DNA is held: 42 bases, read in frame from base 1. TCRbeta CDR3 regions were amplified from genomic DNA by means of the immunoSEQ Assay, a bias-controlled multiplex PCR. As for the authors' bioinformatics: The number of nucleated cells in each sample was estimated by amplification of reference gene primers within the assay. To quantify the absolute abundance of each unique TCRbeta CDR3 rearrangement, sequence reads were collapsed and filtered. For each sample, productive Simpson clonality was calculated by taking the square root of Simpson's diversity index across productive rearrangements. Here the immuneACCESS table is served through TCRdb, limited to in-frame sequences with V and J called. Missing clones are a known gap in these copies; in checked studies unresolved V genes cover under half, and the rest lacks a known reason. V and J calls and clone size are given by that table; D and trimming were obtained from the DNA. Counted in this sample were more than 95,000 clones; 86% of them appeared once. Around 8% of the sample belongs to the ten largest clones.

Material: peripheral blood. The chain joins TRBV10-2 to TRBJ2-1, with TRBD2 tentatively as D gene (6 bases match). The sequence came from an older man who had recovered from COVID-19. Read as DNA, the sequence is TGCGCCAGCAGTGCCGTGTCGGAGGGGAATGAGCAGTTCTTC. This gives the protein CASSAVSEGNEQFF.